Sequencing of this TCR beta chain was carried out in a study of blood T cell repertoires in COVID-19. Study summary: Researchers got acute and convalescent COVID-19 samples from the United States, Italy and Spain. Nucleic acid was either cDNA or gDNA, and it came from T cells, B-cell-depleted T cells, or PBMCs.

This CDR3 spans 16 amino acids. The V end lost 5 bases, the J end lost 7 bases, and 23 bases lay between the germline ends. Germline V gene sequence: CDR1 MNHNY, CDR2 SVGAGI (reference sequence). As originally analysed: Reference gene primers were amplified, and this amplification served to estimate nucleated cell counts. Sequenced by immunoSEQ multiplex PCR; TCRdb stores in-frame clones only, minus some. The V and J calls and the clone size are those of that table, but D and trimming were determined from the DNA. Seen here are tens of thousands of clones, around four fifths observed once, and the top ten hold 12%.

The source of this sequence is a woman between 65 and 79 years old with active or convalescent COVID-19. Sequencing was done on a sample of peripheral blood. V usage is TRBV6-6 and J usage is TRBJ1-2; no reliable D call. The CDR3 DNA follows: TGTGCCAGCAGTAACCCCGATAGGAGCGACTCTCGTGGCTACACCTTC. Protein sequence: CASSNPDRSDSRGYTF.